This entry is about one TCR beta chain. The clone's antigen remains unknown. Base qualities were left out, and no much larger clone turns up one base away. Whole blood was collected in K2EDTA tubes by collaborating institutions according to the institutions' own protocols. For TCRbeta analysis, collaborators shipped samples as frozen whole blood, isolated PBMCs, or DNA extracted from either of those sample types. The immunoSEQ Assay, a bias-controlled multiplex PCR, was used to amplify TCRbeta CDR3 regions from genomic DNA. The authors' pipeline ran thus. Nucleated cell counts per sample were estimated from amplification of reference gene primers within the assay. To quantify the absolute abundance of each unique TCRbeta CDR3 rearrangement, sequence reads were collapsed and filtered. Productive Simpson clonality was computed per sample as the square root of Simpson's diversity index over productive rearrangements. Not all clones reach the TCRdb copy of this immuneACCESS table, which keeps in-frame sequences only. Checked studies attribute under half of the gap to unresolved V genes and leave the rest unexplained. V and J calls and clone size come straight from that table; D and trimming were deduced from the DNA. The sample includes about 210,000 clones, with 82% observed a single time. Around 12% of the sample is taken by the ten largest.

This specimen comes from a study of blood T cell repertoires in COVID-19 (dated by TCRdb to 2018 to 2021). For the wider study: Collaborator samples came from the United States, Italy and Spain and covered acute and convalescent phases of COVID-19. A freely available public database, intended as a resource for researchers studying the immune response to SARS-CoV-2, is where the repertoires were released. The sample metadata nearly always contained a de-identified subject ID, COVID-19 status, age in years and sex. Where available, HLA class I and class II types were taken from metadata supplied by the sample provider and were not determined by assay-based typing. Samples came from the ongoing ImmuneRACE study (first 160 participants) plus 1,254 subjects from 6 global collaborators. The material from the prospective study consisted of cDNA or gDNA derived from T cells, B-cell-depleted T cells, or PBMCs. Deeply sampled blood TCRbeta repertoires from subjects exposed to, actively infected with, or recovered from COVID-19 were included in the dataset.

From cysteine to phenylalanine, the CDR3 is 16 amino acids long. This entry keeps only the CDR3 DNA: 48 bases, framed from base 1. Looking up the germline V gene (reference sequence) yields CDR1 LGHDT and CDR2 YNNKEL. Trimmed from V: 4 bases; trimmed from J: 3 bases; junction bases lacking a gene match: 3. Here is what the overall study found, with its caveats: How much clinical and demographic metadata was included differed by source and by participant, and the metadata was provided uncurated.

The chain is assembled from TRBV3-1 (or the pseudogene TRBV3-2) and TRBJ2-2, with 12 middle bases fitting TRBD1. The sample was peripheral blood. The sequence was collected from a woman aged 40 to 50 with acute or convalescent COVID-19. CDR3 sequence: CASSRGTGGYTGELFF. The sequenced DNA: TGTGCCAGCAGCCGGGGGACAGGGGGCTACACCGGGGAGCTGTTTTTT.